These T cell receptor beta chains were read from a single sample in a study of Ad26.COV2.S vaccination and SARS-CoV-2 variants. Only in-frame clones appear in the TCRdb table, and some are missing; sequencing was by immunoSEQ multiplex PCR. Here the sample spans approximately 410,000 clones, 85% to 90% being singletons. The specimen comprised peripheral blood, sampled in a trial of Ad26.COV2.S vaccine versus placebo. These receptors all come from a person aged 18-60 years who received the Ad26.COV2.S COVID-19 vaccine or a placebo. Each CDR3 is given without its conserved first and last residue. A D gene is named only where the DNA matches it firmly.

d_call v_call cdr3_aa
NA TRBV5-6 ASSYYRFYNTGELF
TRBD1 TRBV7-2 ASSFTGVDGTGELF
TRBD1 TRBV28 ASSFPDRVNGYT
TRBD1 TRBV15 ATSRDRGYEQY
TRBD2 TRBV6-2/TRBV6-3 ASSAGGPFHRNNEQF
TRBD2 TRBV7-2 ASSLFTSGGAGGELF
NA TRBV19 ASSMYGRGQPQH
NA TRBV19 ASSWKQGGEQF
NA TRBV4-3 ASSQDRAGVYGSPLH
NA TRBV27 ASSFGNSPLH
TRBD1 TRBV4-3 ASSQDGWTGAYQPQH
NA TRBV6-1 ASSEELARRNEQY
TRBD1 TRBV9 ASSQWTGANNEQF
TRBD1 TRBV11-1 ASGPGGMGKDTQY
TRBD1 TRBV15 ATSSEQGYGGYT
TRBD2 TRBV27 ASSLFGGTKTQY
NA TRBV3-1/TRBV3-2 ASSQKTGRENTEAF